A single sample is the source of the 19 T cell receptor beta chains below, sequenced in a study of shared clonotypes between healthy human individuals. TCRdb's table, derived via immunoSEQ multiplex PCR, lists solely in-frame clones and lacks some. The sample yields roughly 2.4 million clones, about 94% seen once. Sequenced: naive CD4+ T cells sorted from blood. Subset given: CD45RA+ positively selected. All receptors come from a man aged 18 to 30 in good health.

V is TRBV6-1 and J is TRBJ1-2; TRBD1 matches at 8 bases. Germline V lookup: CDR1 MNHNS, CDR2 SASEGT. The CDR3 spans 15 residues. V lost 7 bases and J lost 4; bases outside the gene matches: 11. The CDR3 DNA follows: TGTGCCAGCATCGGACAGGGACTCCCCCCCTATGGCTACACCTTC. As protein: CASIGQGLPPYGYTF.

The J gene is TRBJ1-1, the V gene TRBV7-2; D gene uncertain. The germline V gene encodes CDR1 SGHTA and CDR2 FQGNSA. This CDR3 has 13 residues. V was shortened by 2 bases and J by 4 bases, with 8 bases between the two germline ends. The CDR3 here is CASSLFRATEAFF. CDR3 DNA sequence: TGTGCCAGCAGCTTATTTCGGGCCACTGAAGCTTTCTTT.

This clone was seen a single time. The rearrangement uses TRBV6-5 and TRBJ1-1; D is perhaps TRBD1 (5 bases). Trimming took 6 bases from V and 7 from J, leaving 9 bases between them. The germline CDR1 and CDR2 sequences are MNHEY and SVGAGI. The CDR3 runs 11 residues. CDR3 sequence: CASRTGVEAFF. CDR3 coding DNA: TGTGCCAGCAGGACGGGGGTTGAAGCTTTCTTT.

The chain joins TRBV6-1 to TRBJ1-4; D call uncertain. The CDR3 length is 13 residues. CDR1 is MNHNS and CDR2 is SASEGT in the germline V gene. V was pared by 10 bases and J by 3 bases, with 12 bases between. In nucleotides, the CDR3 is TGTGCCATCCTGGGTGCAGCTAATGAAAAACTGTTTTTT. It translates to CAILGAANEKLFF.

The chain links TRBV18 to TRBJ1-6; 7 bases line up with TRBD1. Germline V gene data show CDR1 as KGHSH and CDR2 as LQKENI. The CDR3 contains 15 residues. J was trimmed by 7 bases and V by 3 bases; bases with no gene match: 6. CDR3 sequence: CASSPPETGNSPLHF. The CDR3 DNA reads TGTGCCAGCTCACCCCCGGAGACAGGGAATTCACCCCTCCACTTT.

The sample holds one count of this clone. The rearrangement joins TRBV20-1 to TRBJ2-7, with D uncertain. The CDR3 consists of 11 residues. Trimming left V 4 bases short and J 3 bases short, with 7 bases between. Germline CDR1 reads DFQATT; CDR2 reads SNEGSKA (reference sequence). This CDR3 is CSATSDYEQYF. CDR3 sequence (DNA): TGCAGTGCTACCTCCGACTACGAGCAGTACTTC.

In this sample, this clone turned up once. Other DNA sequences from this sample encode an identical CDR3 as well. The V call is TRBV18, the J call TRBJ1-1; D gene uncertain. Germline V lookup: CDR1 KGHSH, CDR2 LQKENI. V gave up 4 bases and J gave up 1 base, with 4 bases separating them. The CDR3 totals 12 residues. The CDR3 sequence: CASSRGNTEAFF. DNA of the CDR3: TGTGCCAGCTCACGGGGGAACACTGAAGCTTTCTTT.

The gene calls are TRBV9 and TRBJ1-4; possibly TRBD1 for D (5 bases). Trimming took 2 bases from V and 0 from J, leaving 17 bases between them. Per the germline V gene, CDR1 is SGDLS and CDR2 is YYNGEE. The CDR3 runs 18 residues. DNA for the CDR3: TGTGCCAGCAGCGTTTATAGGGACCCGATTCCAACTAATGAAAAACTGTTTTTT. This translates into CASSVYRDPIPTNEKLFF. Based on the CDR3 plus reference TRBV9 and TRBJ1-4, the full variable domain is DSGVTQTPKHLITATGQRVTLRCSPRSGDLSVYWYQQSLDQGLQFLIQYYNGEERAKGNILERFSAQQFPDLHSELNLSSLELGDSALYFCASSVYRDPIPTNEKLFFGSGTQLSVL.

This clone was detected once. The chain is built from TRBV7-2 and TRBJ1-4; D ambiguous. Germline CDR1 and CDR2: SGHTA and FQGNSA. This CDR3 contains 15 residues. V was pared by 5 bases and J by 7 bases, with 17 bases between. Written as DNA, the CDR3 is TGTGCCAGCAGCCCCCCGGGTATAACGGGTGAAAAACTGTTTTTT. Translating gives CASSPPGITGEKLFF.

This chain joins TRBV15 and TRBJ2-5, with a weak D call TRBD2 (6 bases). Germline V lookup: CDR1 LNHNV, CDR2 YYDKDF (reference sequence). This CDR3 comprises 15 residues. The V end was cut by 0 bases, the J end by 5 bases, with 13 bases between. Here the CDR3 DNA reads TGTGCCACCAGCAGAGACGGGCGGGATACGGAGACCCAGTACTTC. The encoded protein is CATSRDGRDTETQYF.

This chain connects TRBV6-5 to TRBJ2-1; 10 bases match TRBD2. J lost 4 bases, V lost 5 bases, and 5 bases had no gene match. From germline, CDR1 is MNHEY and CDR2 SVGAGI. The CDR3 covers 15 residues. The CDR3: CASSNKRGGYNEQFF. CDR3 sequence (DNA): TGTGCCAGCAGTAACAAGCGGGGGGGATACAATGAGCAGTTCTTC.

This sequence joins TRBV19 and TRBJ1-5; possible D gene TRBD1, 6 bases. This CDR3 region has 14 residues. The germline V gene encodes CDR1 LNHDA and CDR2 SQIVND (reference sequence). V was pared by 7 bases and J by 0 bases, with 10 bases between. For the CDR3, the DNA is TGTGCCAGTAAGGCGGACAGTAGCAATCAGCCCCAGCATTTT. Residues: CASKADSSNQPQHF. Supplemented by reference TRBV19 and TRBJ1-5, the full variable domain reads DGGITQSPKYLFRKEGQNVTLSCEQNLNHDAMYWYRQDPGQGLRLIYYSQIVNDFQKGDIAEGYSVSREKKESFPLTVTSAQKNPTAFYLCASKADSSNQPQHFGDGTRLSIL.

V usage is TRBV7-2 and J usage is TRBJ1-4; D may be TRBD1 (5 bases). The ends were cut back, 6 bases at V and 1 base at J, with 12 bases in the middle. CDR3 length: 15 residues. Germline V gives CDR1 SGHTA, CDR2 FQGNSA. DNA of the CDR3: TGTGCCAGCAGGAGCTTGGGGGGAACTAATGAAAAACTGTTTTTT. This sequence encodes CASRSLGGTNEKLFF.

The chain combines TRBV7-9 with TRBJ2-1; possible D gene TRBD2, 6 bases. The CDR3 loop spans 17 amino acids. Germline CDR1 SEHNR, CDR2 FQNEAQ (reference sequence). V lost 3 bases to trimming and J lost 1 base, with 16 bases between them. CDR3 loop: CASSFSRREASYNEQFF. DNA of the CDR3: TGTGCCAGCAGCTTTAGCAGGAGGGAGGCGTCCTACAATGAGCAGTTCTTC.

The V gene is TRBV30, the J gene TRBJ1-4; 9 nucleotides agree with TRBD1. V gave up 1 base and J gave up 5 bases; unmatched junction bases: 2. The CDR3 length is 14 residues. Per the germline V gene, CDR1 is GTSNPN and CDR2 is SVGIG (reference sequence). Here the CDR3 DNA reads TGTGCCTGGAGTGAGGGGACAGGGAATGAAAAACTGTTTTTT. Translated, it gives CAWSEGTGNEKLFF.

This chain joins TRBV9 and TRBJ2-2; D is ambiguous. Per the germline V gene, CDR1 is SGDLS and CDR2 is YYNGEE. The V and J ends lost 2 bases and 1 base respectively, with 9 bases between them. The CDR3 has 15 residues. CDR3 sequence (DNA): TGTGCCAGCAGCGTCAGCCCAAAGAACACCGGGGAGCTGTTTTTT. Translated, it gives CASSVSPKNTGELFF.

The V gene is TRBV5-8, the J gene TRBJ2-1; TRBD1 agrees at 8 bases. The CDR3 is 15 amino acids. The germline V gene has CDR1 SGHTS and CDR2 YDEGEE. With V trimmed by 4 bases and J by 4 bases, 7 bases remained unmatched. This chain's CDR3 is CASSERTGWYNEQFF. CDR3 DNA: TGTGCCAGCAGCGAACGGACAGGGTGGTACAATGAGCAGTTCTTC.

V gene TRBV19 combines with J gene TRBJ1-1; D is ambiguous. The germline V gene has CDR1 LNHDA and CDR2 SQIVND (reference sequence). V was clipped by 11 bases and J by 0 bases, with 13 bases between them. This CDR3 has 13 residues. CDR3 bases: TGTGCCTGCCGGTATGGGGTGAACACTGAAGCTTTCTTT. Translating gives CACRYGVNTEAFF.

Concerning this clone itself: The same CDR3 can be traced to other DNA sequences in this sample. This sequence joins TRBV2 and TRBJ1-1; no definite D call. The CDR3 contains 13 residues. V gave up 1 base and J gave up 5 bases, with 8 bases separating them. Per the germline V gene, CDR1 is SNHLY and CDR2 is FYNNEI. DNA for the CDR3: TGTGCCAGCAGTGAAGAGGCGGGAACTGAAGCTTTCTTT. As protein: CASSEEAGTEAFF.